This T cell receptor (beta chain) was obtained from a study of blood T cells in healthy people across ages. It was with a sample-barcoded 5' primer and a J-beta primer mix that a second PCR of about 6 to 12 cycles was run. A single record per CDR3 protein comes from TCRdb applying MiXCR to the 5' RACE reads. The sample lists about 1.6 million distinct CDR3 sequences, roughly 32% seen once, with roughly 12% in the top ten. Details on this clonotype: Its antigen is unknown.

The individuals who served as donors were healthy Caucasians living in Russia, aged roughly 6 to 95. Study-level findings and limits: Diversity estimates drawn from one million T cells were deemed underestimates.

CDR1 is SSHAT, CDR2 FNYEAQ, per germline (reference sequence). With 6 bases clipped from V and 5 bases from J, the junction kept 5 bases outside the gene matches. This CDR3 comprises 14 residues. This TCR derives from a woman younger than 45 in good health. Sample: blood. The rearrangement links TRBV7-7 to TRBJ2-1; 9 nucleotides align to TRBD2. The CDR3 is CASSPGTSNNEQFF. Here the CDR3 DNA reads TGTGCCAGCAGTCCCGGGACTAGCAACAATGAGCAGTTCTTC.